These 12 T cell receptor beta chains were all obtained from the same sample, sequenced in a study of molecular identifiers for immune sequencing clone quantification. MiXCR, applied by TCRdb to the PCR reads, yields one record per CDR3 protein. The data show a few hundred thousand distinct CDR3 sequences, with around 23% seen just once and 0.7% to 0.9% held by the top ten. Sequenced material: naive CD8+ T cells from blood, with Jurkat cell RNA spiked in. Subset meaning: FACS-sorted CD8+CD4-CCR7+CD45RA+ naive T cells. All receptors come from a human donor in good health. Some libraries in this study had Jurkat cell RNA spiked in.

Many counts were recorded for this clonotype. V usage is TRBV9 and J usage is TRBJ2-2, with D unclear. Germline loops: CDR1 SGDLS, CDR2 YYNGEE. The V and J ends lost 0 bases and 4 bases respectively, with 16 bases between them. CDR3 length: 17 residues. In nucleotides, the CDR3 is TGTGCCAGCAGCGTAGGAGGTAGTTGGAGAGGCACCGGGGAGCTGTTTTTT. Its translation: CASSVGGSWRGTGELFF. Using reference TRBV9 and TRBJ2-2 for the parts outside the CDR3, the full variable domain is DSGVTQTPKHLITATGQRVTLRCSPRSGDLSVYWYQQSLDQGLQFLIQYYNGEERAKGNILERFSAQQFPDLHSELNLSSLELGDSALYFCASSVGGSWRGTGELFFGEGSRLTVL.

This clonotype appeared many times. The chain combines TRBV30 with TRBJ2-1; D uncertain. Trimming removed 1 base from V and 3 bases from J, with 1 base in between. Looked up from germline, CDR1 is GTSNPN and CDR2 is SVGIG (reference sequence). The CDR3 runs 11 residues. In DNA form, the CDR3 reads TGTGCCTGGAGTGACTACAATGAGCAGTTCTTC. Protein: CAWSDYNEQFF.

This chain's CDR3 is CASARDPPLQETQYF. The CDR3 nucleotides read TGTGCCAGCGCGAGGGACCCTCCCCTCCAAGAGACCCAGTACTTC. V and J are TRBV9 and TRBJ2-5, with D possibly being TRBD1 or TRBD2 (5 bases each). The CDR3 contains 15 residues. CDR1 and CDR2 from the germline V gene are SGDLS and YYNGEE. The germline V and J ends were trimmed by 7 bases and 1 base, with 17 bases remaining between them.

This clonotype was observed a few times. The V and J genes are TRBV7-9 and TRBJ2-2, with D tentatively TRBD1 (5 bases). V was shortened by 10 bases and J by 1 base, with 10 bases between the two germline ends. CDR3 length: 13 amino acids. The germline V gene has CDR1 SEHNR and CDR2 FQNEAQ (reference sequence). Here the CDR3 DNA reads TGTGCCATTCCGACAGAGAACACCGGGGAGCTGTTTTTT. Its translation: CAIPTENTGELFF.

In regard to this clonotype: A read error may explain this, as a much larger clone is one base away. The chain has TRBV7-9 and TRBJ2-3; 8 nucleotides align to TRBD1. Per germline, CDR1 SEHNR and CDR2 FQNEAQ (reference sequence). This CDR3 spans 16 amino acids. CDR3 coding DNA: TGTGCCAGCAGCCCGAGCCAGGGGGCGCGCACAGCTACGCAGTATTTT. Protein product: CASSPSQGARTATQYF.

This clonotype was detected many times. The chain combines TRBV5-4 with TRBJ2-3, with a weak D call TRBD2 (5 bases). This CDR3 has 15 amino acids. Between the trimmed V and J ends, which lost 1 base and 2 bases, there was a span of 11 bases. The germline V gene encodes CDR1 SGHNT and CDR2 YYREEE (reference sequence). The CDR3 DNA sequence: TGTGCCAGCAGCTTGACGCCTAGCTCCACAGATACGCAGTATTTT. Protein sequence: CASSLTPSSTDTQYF.

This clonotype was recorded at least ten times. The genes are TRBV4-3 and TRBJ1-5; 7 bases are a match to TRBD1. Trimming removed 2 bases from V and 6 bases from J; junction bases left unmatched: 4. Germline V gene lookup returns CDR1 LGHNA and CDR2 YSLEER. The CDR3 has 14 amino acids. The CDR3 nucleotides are TGCGCCAGCAGCCAAAACAGGGGAAGTCAGCCCCAGCATTTT. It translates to CASSQNRGSQPQHF.

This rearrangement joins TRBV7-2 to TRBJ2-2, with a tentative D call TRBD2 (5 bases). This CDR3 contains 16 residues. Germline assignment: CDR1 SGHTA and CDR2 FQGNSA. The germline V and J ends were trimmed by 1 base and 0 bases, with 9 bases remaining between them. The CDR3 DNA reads TGTGCCAGCAGCTTAGAACCAGCGGCGAACACCGGGGAGCTGTTTTTT. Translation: CASSLEPAANTGELFF.

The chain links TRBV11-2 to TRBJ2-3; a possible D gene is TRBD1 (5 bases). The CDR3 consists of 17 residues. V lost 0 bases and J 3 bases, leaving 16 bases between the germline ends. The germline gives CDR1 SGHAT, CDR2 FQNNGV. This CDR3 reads CASSLEGQRPRTDTQYF. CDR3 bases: TGTGCCAGCAGCTTAGAGGGGCAGCGCCCTAGGACAGATACGCAGTATTTT.

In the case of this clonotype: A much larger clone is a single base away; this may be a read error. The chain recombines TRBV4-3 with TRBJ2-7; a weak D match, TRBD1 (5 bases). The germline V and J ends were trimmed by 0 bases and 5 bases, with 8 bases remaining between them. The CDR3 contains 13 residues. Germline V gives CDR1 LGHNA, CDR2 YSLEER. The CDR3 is CASSQDQGHEQYF. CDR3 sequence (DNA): TGCGCCAGCAGCCAAGATCAGGGCCACGAGCAGTACTTC.

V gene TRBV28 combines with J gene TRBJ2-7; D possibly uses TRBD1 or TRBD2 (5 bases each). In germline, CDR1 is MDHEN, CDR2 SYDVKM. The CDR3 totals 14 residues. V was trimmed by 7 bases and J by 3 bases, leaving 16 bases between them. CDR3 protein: CASKIEGSGYEQYF. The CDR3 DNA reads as TGTGCCAGCAAAATTGAGGGGAGTGGCTACGAGCAGTACTTC.

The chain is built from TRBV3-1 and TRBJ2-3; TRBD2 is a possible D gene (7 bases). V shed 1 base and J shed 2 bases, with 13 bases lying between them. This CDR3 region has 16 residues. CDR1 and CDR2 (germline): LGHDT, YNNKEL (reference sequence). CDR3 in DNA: TGTGCCAGCAGCCAAGGAGTCGGGGGGCCCACAGATACGCAGTATTTT. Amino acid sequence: CASSQGVGGPTDTQYF.